This T cell receptor (beta chain) was identified during a study of shared clonotypes between healthy human individuals. At the level of the study: Per donor, CD8 memory used one plate, CD8 naive used two, CD4 memory used three and CD4 naive used three.

The CDR3 extends over 15 amino acids. V was trimmed by 0 bases and J by 0 bases, leaving 9 bases between them. In germline, CDR1 is LNHDA, CDR2 SQIVND (reference sequence). Clones were read by immunoSEQ multiplex PCR, and TCRdb kept only the in-frame ones, dropping some. The data contain 500,000 to 550,000 clones, around 95% of them singletons. The rearrangement links TRBV19 to TRBJ2-7; D remains ambiguous. Source material: naive CD4+ T cells sorted from blood. Subset defined: CD45RA+ positively selected. This receptor was identified in a woman in her thirties in good health. As DNA, the CDR3 is TGTGCCAGTAGTATAGATGGCAGTAGCTCCTACGAGCAGTACTTC. Residues: CASSIDGSSSYEQYF.